The next 26 T cell receptor beta chains were all read from a single sample in a study of CD8+CD57+ T cells in acquired aplastic anemia (dated by TCRdb to 2016 to 2019). The sequencing machine was an Illumina HiSeq 2000. Genomic DNA served as template for TCR beta VDJ combination and CDR3 sequence profiling. TCRdb reanalyzed the raw reads on its own, using fastp at Q25 for trimming and MiXCR for clone calling, and kept in-frame beta chains. CDR3 protein duplicates are merged, each entry listing the most common genes and DNA. Within this sample are about 180,000 distinct CDR3 sequences, with around 63% of them counted one time only. About two fifths of the sample comes from the top ten. Expansion of CD8+CD57+ cells had been shown by flow cytometry in the patients chosen for sequencing. The sample was sorted CD4+, CD8+, or CD8+CD57+ T cells (not recorded which) from PBMCs. The receptor set was obtained from a human donor with aplastic anemia.

CDR3 protein: CASSIVRGGLADYEQYF. The CDR3 coding sequence is TGTGCCAGTAGTATTGTGAGAGGGGGACTAGCGGACTACGAGCAGTACTTC. V usage is TRBV19 and J usage is TRBJ2-7; 11 nucleotides agree with TRBD2. Germline V CDR1 and CDR2: LNHDA, SQIVND (reference sequence). Trimming removed 3 bases from V and 3 bases from J; junction bases left unmatched: 10. This CDR3 region has 17 residues.

This clonotype was observed once. The chain has TRBV7-8 and TRBJ2-7, with 12 bases aligning to TRBD2. The length of the CDR3 is 16 residues. J was trimmed by 6 bases and V by 5 bases; bases with no gene match: 11. CDR1 and CDR2 from the germline V gene are SGHVS and FQNEAQ. Here the CDR3 reads CASSTTSGGPKGEQYF. The CDR3 DNA reads as TGTGCCAGCAGCACGACTAGCGGGGGACCTAAGGGCGAGCAGTACTTC.

This chain connects TRBV10-2 to TRBJ2-5; D gene ambiguous. Per germline, CDR1 WSHSY and CDR2 SAAADI. This CDR3 region has 15 residues. Trimming removed 0 bases from V and 2 bases from J, with 10 bases in between. The CDR3 coding sequence is TGCGCCAGCAGTGAGTCAGGCGATTGGCAAGAGACCCAGTACTTC. Protein sequence: CASSESGDWQETQYF.

The chain is built from TRBV25-1 and TRBJ1-2; TRBD1 matches 10 bases. V shed 4 bases and J 2 bases; nucleotides not matched to a gene: 4. The CDR3 contains 15 residues. Per germline, CDR1 MGHDK and CDR2 SYGVNS. The CDR3: CASSALTGGNYGYTF. In DNA form, the CDR3 reads TGTGCCAGCAGTGCCTTGACAGGGGGCAACTATGGCTACACCTTC.

The genes are TRBV14 and TRBJ2-5, with D unresolved. The CDR3 covers 11 residues. V lost 2 bases and J lost 5, with 3 bases in between. Germline CDR1 reads SGHDN; CDR2 reads FVKESK. CDR3 region: CASSQSETQYF. Here the CDR3 DNA reads TGTGCCAGCAGCCAATCGGAGACCCAGTACTTC.

V usage is TRBV2 and J usage is TRBJ1-1, with a weak D call TRBD1 (5 bases). Germline V gene data show CDR1 as SNHLY and CDR2 as FYNNEI. Trimming removed 7 bases at V and 4 bases at J, with 16 bases between. The CDR3 is 14 residues long. The CDR3 spells CASTSLAGVTEAFF. The CDR3 bases are TGTGCCAGCACTTCGCTAGCGGGGGTCACTGAAGCTTTCTTT.

This chain connects TRBV6-5 to TRBJ2-7; no clear D gene. V lost 0 bases to trimming and J lost 6 bases, with 9 bases between them. The germline CDR1 and CDR2 sequences are MNHEY and SVGAGI. This CDR3 region has 13 residues. The CDR3 is CASSYSRSCEQYF. DNA for the CDR3: TGTGCCAGCAGTTACTCGAGGAGTTGCGAGCAGTACTTC.

This clonotype was detected a few times. The V call is TRBV7-6, the J call TRBJ2-1; TRBD2 is a possible D gene (6 bases). V was cut by 1 base and J by 9 bases, with 16 bases left in between. Germline CDR1 SGHVS, CDR2 FNYEAQ. This CDR3 contains 15 residues. CDR3 nucleotides: TGTGCCAGCAGCTTAGGGGGTGGGGGGAATGGTGAGCAGTTCTTC. This codes for CASSLGGGGNGEQFF.

This chain links TRBV7-9 with TRBJ2-1; D is undetermined. The CDR3 is made up of 14 amino acids. The V and J ends lost 4 bases and 11 bases respectively, with 18 bases between them. The germline V gene has CDR1 SEHNR and CDR2 FQNEAQ (reference sequence). CDR3 DNA sequence: TGTGCCAGCAGCTCGCACTCTCCGGAGAATAAGCAGTTCTTC. As protein: CASSSHSPENKQFF.

This clonotype was recorded at least ten times. The rearrangement links TRBV2 to TRBJ2-7; 9 bases agree with TRBD1. The CDR3 spans 15 residues. Losses at the gene ends were 7 bases for V and 5 bases for J; bases not matched to a gene: 12. From germline, CDR1 is SNHLY and CDR2 FYNNEI. CDR3 protein: CASTLSGTGYNEQYF. The CDR3 coding sequence is TGTGCCAGCACCCTTAGTGGGACAGGGTACAACGAGCAGTACTTC.

CDR3 coding DNA: TGTGCCAGCAGCTTAGCTATTCCGGGACTAGCAGGGCCAGAGACCCAGTACTTC. Translation gives CASSLAIPGLAGPETQYF. This chain uses TRBV7-2 with TRBJ2-5, with 9 bases fitting TRBD2. Germline loops: CDR1 SGHTA, CDR2 FQGNSA. This CDR3 has 18 residues. J lost 4 bases, V lost 0 bases, and 12 bases had no gene match. The full variable domain, in which reference TRBV7-2 and TRBJ2-5 provide the parts outside the CDR3, is GAGVSQSPSNKVTEKGKDVELRCDPISGHTALYWYRQSLGQGLEFLIYFQGNSAPDKSGLPSDRFSAERTGGSVSTLTIQRTQQEDSAVYLCASSLAIPGLAGPETQYFGPGTRLLVL.

This clonotype showed up many times. The chain couples TRBV5-8 to TRBJ1-1, with no clear D. Germline lookup yields CDR1 SGHTS and CDR2 YDEGEE. V gave up 4 bases and J gave up 1 base, with 8 bases separating them. This CDR3 is built from 13 residues. CDR3 sequence (DNA): TGTGCCAGCAGCAATACGGCGAACACTGAAGCTTTCTTT. The encoded protein is CASSNTANTEAFF. Full variable domain (remainder filled in from reference TRBV5-8 and TRBJ1-1): EAGVTQSPTHLIKTRGQQATLRCSPISGHTSVYWYQQALGLGLQFLLWYDEGEERNRGNFPPRFSGRQFPNYSSELNVNALELEDSALYLCASSNTANTEAFFGQGTRLTVV.

The chain uses TRBV7-8 and TRBJ2-3; 8 nucleotides align to TRBD2. CDR1 and CDR2 (germline): SGHVS, FQNEAQ. The CDR3 has 14 residues. The V and J ends lost 7 bases and 6 bases, in that order; junction bases with no gene match: 9. CDR3 region: CASKSEPGGDTQYF. DNA for the CDR3: TGTGCCAGCAAAAGTGAACCGGGAGGGGATACGCAGTATTTT.

For this clonotype: One base away lies a much larger clone, so this may be a sequencing read error. The rearrangement joins TRBV6-5 to TRBJ2-3, with 7 nucleotides matching TRBD2. The CDR3 is made up of 17 amino acids. Germline lookup yields CDR1 MNHEY and CDR2 SVGAGI. The DNA for the CDR3 is TGTACCAGCAGTCCCGGGGATCGGGGGGTATGGACAGATACGCAGTATTTT. Translated, it gives CTSSPGDRGVWTDTQYF.

This clonotype was counted ten times or more. The chain combines TRBV14 with TRBJ2-2, with 12 bases that match TRBD2. J was trimmed by 4 bases and V by 4 bases; bases with no gene match: 7. Germline loops: CDR1 SGHDN, CDR2 FVKESK. The CDR3 totals 17 residues. Written as DNA, the CDR3 is TGTGCCAGCAGCCGGGAACTAGCGGGGGGTACCACCGGGGAGCTGTTTTTT. Translated: CASSRELAGGTTGELFF.

V gene TRBV20-1 combines with J gene TRBJ1-4, with D possibly TRBD1 on 5 matching bases. V lost 3 bases to trimming and J lost 7 bases, with 18 bases between them. The CDR3 extends over 15 amino acids. Germline CDR1 reads DFQATT; CDR2 reads SNEGSKA (reference sequence). CDR3 coding DNA: TGCAGTGCTAGGCCCGCAGGGTTGGGGGGTGAAAAACTGTTTTTT. Its translation is CSARPAGLGGEKLFF.

The CDR3 region has the DNA TGCAGTGCTACCCCGGGACTAGCGGCCTACGAGCAGTACTTC. Translation gives CSATPGLAAYEQYF. This sequence joins TRBV20-1 and TRBJ2-7; 11 bases are shared with TRBD2. Germline CDR1 and CDR2: DFQATT and SNEGSKA (reference sequence). The CDR3 runs to 14 residues. Germline trimming cut 4 bases from V and 2 bases from J; bases unmatched to any gene: 4.

This clonotype has at least ten counts. The rearrangement links TRBV4-1 to TRBJ1-3; D is unclear. V was pared by 5 bases and J by 3 bases, with 14 bases between. CDR1 and CDR2 from the germline V gene are MGHRA and YSYEKL. CDR3 length: 15 residues. CDR3 nucleotides: TGCGCCAGCAGCTCTGACGAGGGAAATGGAAACACCATATATTTT. This gives the protein CASSSDEGNGNTIYF.

This clonotype turned up a few times. The rearrangement links TRBV7-6 to TRBJ2-5; TRBD2 aligns across 10 bases. Germline V gene lookup returns CDR1 SGHVS and CDR2 FNYEAQ. The CDR3 consists of 14 residues. After removal of 1 base from V and 14 bases from J, the junction contained 10 bases not matched to a gene. CDR3 amino acids: CASSLGASGGGFYF. The CDR3 DNA follows: TGTGCCAGCAGCTTAGGGGCTAGCGGGGGCGGCTTTTACTTC.

The chain employs TRBV2 and TRBJ1-3; 8 bases are shared with TRBD1. The germline CDR1 and CDR2 sequences are SNHLY and FYNNEI. V trimming: 4 bases; J trimming: 7 bases; junction bases outside the gene matches: 0. The CDR3 is 12 residues long. This chain's CDR3 is CASSGQGNTIYF. The CDR3 DNA follows: TGTGCCAGCAGTGGACAGGGGAACACCATATATTTT.

The chain employs TRBV25-1 and TRBJ2-7; 7 nucleotides match TRBD1. The junction had 7 bases not matched to a gene; V was cut back by 5 bases and J by 3 bases. This CDR3 has 14 residues. Germline V gene sequence: CDR1 MGHDK, CDR2 SYGVNS. CDR3 bases: TGTGCCAGCAGTCGACCGGGACAGAGCTACGAGCAGTACTTC. It translates to CASSRPGQSYEQYF.

The chain uses TRBV24-1 and TRBJ1-2, with 9 positions matching TRBD1. The CDR3 is 14 amino acids. CDR1 is KGHDR, CDR2 SFDVKD, per germline. V trimming: 3 bases; J trimming: 7 bases; junction bases outside the gene matches: 5. CDR3 DNA: TGTGCCACCAGTGATCCCGACAGGGGGGGTGGCTACACCTTC. Its translation is CATSDPDRGGGYTF.

The chain carries TRBV4-1 and TRBJ1-6; 7 positions match TRBD1. Germline V gene data show CDR1 as MGHRA and CDR2 as YSYEKL. This CDR3 is 17 amino acids long. The junction had 6 bases not matched to a gene; V was cut back by 2 bases and J by 2 bases. The CDR3 nucleotides read TGCGCCAGCAGCCAAAGGAAGACAGGGCCCTATAATTCACCCCTCCACTTT. This translates into CASSQRKTGPYNSPLHF.

The chain recombines TRBV2 with TRBJ2-5; D is unresolved. V lost 2 bases and J 5 bases, leaving 12 bases between the germline ends. The CDR3 extends over 14 amino acids. Per the germline V gene, CDR1 is SNHLY and CDR2 is FYNNEI. CDR3 sequence reads: CASSEIDSWETQYF. The DNA for the CDR3 is TGTGCCAGCAGTGAAATCGATAGCTGGGAGACCCAGTACTTC.

With respect to this clonotype: A read error may explain this, as a much larger clone is one base away. This is likely a read error, given that the CDR3 carries no conserved phenylalanine or tryptophan at its end. The chain uses TRBV13 and TRBJ1-1, with D unresolved. This CDR3 is 11 amino acids long. Germline CDR1 and CDR2: PRHDT and FYEKMQ (reference sequence). V was cut by 10 bases and J by 9 bases, with 15 bases left in between. CDR3 loop: CATFERRKAFL. CDR3 coding DNA: TGTGCCACCTTTGAGCGGCGCAAAGCTTTCCTT.

This clonotype came up many times. The rearrangement uses TRBV2 and TRBJ2-1, with TRBD2 as a possible D gene (6 bases). The V gene's germline CDR1 is SNHLY and CDR2 FYNNEI. This CDR3 contains 17 residues. Between the trimmed V and J ends, which lost 2 bases and 2 bases, there was a span of 16 bases. The CDR3 nucleotides read TGTGCCAGCAGTGAACGAACCGGGACTGGGACCTACAATGAGCAGTTCTTC. Encoded protein: CASSERTGTGTYNEQFF.